Reported below is one TCR beta chain. Original methodology: For nucleated cells, counts were estimated from reference gene primer amplification. Clones were read by immunoSEQ multiplex PCR, and TCRdb kept only the in-frame ones, dropping some. That table supplies the V and J calls and clone size; D and trimming were determined from the DNA. The sample comprises hundreds of thousands of clones, about nine tenths of which are singletons, and about 6.9% rests with the top ten. This sample is part of a study of blood T cell repertoires in COVID-19. For the study at large: The origin of the acute and convalescent COVID-19 samples was the United States, Italy and Spain.

Trimming removed 0 bases from V and 8 bases from J; junction bases left unmatched: 3. The CDR3 length is 15 residues. CDR1 is KGHSH, CDR2 LQKENI, per germline. Patients from Seattle were sampled longitudinally, starting during active infection. The sample comprised peripheral blood. The TCR comes from a woman between 45 and 60 years old with COVID-19, enrolled during active disease. The chain combines TRBV18 with TRBJ1-6; 8 bases map to TRBD1. CDR3 loop: CASSPPNRGDSPLHF. CDR3 DNA sequence: TGTGCCAGCTCACCACCGAACAGGGGGGATTCACCCCTCCACTTT.